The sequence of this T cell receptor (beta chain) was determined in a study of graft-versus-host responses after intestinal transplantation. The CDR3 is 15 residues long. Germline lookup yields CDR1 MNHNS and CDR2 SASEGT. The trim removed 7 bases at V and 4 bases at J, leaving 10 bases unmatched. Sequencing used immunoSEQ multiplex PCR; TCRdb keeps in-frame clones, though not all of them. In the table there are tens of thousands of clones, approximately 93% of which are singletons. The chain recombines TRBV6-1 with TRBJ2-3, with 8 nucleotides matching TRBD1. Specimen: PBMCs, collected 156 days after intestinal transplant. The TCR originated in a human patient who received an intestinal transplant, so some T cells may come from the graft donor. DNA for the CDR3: TGTGCCAGCACCACCGGACAGGGTGCGTCAGATACGCAGTATTTT. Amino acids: CASTTGQGASDTQYF.